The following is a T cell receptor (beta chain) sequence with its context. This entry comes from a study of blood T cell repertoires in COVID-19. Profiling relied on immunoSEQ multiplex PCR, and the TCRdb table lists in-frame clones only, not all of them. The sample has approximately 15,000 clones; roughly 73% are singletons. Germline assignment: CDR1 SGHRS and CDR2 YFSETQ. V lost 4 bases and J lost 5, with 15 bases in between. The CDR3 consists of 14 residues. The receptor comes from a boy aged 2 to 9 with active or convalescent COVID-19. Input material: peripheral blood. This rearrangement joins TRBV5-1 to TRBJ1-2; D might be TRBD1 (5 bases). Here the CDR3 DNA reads TGCGCCAGCAGCAGAACAGGAGAAGTATATGGCTACACCTTC. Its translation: CASSRTGEVYGYTF.